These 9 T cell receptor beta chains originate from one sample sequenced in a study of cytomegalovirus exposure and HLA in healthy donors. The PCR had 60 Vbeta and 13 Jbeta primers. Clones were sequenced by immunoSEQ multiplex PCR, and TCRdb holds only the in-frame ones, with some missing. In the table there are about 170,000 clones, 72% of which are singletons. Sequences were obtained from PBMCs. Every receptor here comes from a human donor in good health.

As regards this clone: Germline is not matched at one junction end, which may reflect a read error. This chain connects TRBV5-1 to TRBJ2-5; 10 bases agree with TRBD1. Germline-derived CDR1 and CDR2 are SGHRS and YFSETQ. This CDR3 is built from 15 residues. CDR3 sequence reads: CASALLGTGEETQHF. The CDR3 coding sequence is TGCGCCAGCGCCTTGCTCGGGACAGGGGAAGAGACCCAGCACTTC. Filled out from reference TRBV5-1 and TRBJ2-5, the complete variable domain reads KAGVTQTPRYLIKTRGQQVTLSCSPISGHRSVSWYQQTPGQGLQFLFEYFSETQRNKGNFPGRFSGRQFSNSRSEMNVSTLELGDSALYLCASALLGTGEETQHFGPGTRLLVL.

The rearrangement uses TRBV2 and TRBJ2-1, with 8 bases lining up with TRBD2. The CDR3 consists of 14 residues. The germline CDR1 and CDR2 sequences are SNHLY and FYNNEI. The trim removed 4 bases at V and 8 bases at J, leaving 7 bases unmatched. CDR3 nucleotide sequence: TGTGCCAGCAGTGCCCAGCGGGGGCGGGATGAGCAGTTCTTC. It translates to CASSAQRGRDEQFF.

The DNA of the CDR3 is TGTGCCAGCAGCCAATCTCGGCAGGGCCTGGCCGAGCAGTACTTC. Protein product: CASSQSRQGLAEQYF. This chain links TRBV16 with TRBJ2-7; TRBD1 is a possible D gene (5 bases). The germline V gene has CDR1 KGHSY and CDR2 FQNENV. This CDR3 contains 15 residues. V was pared by 0 bases and J by 6 bases, with 15 bases between.

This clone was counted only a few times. Written as DNA, the CDR3 is TGTGCCAGTAGTCCCCTGGACTTGAACACTGAAGCTTTCTTT. This sequence encodes CASSPLDLNTEAFF. V and J are TRBV19 and TRBJ1-1; D is ambiguous. Trimming took off 5 bases at V and 0 bases at J, with 10 bases between the two ends. This CDR3 region has 14 residues. Per the germline V gene, CDR1 is LNHDA and CDR2 is SQIVND (reference sequence).

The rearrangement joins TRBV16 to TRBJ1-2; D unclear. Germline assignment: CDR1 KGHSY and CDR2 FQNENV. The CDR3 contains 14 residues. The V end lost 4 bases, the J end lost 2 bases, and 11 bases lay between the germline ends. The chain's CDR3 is CASSRRTRNYGYTF. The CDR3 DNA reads TGTGCCAGCAGCCGCCGGACTAGGAACTATGGCTACACCTTC.

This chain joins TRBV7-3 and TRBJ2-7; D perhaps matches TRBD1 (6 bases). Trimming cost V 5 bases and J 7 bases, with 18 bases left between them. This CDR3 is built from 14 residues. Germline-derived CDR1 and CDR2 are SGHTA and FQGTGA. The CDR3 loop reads CASSPLPGTPEQYF. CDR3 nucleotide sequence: TGTGCCAGCAGCCCCCTTCCCGGGACACCTGAGCAGTACTTC.

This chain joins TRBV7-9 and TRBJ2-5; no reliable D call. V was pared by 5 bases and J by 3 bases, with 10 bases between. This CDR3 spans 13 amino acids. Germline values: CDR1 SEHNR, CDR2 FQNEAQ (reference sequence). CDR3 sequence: CASSLLAEETQYF. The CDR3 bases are TGTGCCAGCAGCCTTCTGGCAGAAGAGACCCAGTACTTC.

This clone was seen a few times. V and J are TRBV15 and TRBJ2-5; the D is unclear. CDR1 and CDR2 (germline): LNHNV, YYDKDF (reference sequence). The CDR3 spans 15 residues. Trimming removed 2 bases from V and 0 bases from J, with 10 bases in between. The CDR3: CATSRRALYQETQYF. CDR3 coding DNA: TGTGCCACCAGCAGAAGAGCCCTCTACCAAGAGACCCAGTACTTC.

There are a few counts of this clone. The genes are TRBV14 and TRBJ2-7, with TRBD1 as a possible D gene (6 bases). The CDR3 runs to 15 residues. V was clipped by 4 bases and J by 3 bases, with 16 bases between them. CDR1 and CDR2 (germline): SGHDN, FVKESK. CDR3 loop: CASSLIWGRHYEQYF. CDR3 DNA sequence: TGTGCCAGCAGCCTCATTTGGGGGCGACACTACGAGCAGTACTTC. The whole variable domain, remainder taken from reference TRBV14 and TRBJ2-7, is EAGVTQFPSHSVIEKGQTVTLRCDPISGHDNLYWYRRVMGKEIKFLLHFVKESKQDESGMPNNRFLAERTGGTYSTLKVQPAELEDSGVYFCASSLIWGRHYEQYFGPGTRLTVT.